The following is a T cell receptor (beta chain) sequence with its context. Sequencing used immunoSEQ multiplex PCR; TCRdb keeps in-frame clones, though not all of them. The sample has approximately 320,000 clones, more than 75% seen once; the top ten hold around 2.6%. The sample belongs to a study of blood T cell repertoires in COVID-19. On the study more broadly: Samples of COVID-19 (acute and convalescent) were obtained from the United States, Italy and Spain.

Participants' own reports of clinical history determined their cohort assignment. J was trimmed by 4 bases and V by 7 bases; bases with no gene match: 2. CDR3 length equals 12 residues. Germline values: CDR1 SQVTM, CDR2 ANQGSEA. The chain employs TRBV29-1 and TRBJ1-1, with TRBD1 matching 11 bases. Specimen: PBMCs or T cells enriched from blood (not recorded which). This sequence was found in a man between 60 and 70 years old who had recovered from COVID-19. The CDR3 DNA reads as TGCAGCGCGGGACAGGGGGGCACTGAAGCTTTCTTT. Protein product: CSAGQGGTEAFF.